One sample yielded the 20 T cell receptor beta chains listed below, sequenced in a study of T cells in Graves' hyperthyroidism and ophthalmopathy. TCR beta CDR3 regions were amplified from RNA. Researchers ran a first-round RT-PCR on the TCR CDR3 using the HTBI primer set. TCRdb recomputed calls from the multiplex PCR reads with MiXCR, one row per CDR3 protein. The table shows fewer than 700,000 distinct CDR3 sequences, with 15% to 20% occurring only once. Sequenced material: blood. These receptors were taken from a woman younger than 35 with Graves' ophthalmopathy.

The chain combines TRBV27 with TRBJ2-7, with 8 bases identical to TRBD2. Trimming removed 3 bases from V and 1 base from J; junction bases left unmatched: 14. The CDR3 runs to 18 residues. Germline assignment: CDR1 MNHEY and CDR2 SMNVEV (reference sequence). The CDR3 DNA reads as TGTGCCAGCAGTTTGCGCTCTAGGCCTAGCGGGTTATCCTACGAGCAGTACTTC. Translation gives CASSLRSRPSGLSYEQYF.

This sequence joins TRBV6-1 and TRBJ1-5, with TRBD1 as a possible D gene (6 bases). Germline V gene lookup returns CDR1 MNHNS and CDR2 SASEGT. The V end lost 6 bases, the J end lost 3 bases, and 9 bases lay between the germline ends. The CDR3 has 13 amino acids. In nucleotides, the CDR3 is TGTGCCAGCAGGAGGGACATCAATCAGCCCCAGCATTTT. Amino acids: CASRRDINQPQHF.

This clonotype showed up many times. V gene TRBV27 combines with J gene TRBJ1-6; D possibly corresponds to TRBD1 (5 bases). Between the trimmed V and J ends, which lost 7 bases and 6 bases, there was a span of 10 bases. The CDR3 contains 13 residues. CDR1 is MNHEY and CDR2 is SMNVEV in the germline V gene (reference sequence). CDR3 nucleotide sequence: TGTGCCAGCAACGGTGGGACTAATTCACCCCTCCACTTT. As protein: CASNGGTNSPLHF.

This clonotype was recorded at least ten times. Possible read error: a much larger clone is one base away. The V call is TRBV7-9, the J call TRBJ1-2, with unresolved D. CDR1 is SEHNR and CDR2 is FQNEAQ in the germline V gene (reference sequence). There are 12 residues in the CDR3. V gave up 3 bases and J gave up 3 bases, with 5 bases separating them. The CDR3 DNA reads TGTGCCAGCAGCTTCGGGGACTATGGCTACACCTTC. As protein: CASSFGDYGYTF.

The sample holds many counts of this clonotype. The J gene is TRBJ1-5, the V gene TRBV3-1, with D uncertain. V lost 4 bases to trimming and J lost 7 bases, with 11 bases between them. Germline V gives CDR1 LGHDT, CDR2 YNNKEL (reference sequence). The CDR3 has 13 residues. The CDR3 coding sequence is TGTGCCAGCAGCCCCAAATTGGGGCAGCCCCAGCATTTT. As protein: CASSPKLGQPQHF.

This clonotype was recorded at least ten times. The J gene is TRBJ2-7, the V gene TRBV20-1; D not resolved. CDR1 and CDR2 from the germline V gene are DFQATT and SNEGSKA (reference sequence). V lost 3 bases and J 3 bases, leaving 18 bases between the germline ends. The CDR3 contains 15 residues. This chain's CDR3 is CSASGPDTLDYEQYF. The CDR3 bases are TGCAGTGCTAGTGGTCCCGACACGTTAGACTACGAGCAGTACTTC.

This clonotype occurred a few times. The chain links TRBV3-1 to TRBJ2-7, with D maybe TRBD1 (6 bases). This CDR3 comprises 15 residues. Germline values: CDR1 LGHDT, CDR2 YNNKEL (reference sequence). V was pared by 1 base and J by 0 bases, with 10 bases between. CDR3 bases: TGTGCCAGCAGCCAAGCTACAGGGAGCTCCTACGAGCAGTACTTC. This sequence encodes CASSQATGSSYEQYF.

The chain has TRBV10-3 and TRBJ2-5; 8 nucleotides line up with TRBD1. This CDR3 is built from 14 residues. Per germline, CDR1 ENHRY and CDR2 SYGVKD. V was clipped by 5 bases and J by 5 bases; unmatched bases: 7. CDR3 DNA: TGTGCCATCAGTTCCAGGGGGCCTAATGAGACCCAGTACTTC. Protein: CAISSRGPNETQYF.

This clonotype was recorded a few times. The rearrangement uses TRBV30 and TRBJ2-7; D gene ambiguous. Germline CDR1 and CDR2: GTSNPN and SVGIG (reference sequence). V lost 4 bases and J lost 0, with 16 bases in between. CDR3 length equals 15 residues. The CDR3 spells CAWIIDNLGSYEQYF. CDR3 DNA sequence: TGTGCCTGGATCATAGACAATCTCGGCTCCTACGAGCAGTACTTC. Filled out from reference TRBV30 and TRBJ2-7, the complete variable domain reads SQTIHQWPATLVQPVGSPLSLECTVEGTSNPNLYWYRQAAGRGLQLLFYSVGIGQISSEVPQNLSASRPQDRQFILSSKKLLLSDSGFYLCAWIIDNLGSYEQYFGPGTRLTVT.

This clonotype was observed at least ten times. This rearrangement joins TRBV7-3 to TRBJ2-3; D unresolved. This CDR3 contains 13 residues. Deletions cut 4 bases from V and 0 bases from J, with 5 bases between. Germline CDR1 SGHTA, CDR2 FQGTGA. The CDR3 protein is CASSSLSTDTQYF. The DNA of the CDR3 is TGTGCCAGCAGCTCGCTAAGCACAGATACGCAGTATTTT.

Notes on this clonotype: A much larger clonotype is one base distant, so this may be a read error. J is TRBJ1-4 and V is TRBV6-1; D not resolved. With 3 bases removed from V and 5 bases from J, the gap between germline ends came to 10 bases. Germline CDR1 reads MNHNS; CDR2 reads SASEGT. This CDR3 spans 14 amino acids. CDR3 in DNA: TGTGCCAGCAGTGATTGGAGGGCGAATGAAAAACTGTTTTTT. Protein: CASSDWRANEKLFF.

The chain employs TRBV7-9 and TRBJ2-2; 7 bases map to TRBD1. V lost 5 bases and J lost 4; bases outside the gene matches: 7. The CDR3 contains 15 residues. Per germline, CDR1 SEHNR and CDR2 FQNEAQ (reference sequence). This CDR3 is CASSPRDRITGELFF. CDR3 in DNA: TGTGCCAGCAGCCCACGGGACAGAATCACCGGGGAGCTGTTTTTT.

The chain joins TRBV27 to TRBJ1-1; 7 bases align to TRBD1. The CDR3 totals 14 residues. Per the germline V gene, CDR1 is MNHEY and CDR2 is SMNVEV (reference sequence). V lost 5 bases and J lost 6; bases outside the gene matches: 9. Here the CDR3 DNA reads TGTGCCAGCAGTCTTTCCGACAGGGCTGCTGAAGCTTTCTTT. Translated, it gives CASSLSDRAAEAFF.

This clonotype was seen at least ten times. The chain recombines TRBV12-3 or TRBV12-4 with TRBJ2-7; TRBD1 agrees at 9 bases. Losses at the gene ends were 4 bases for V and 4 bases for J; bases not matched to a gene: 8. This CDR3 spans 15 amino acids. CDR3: CASSSPWDRAYEQYF. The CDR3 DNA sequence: TGTGCCAGCAGTTCTCCCTGGGACAGGGCTTACGAGCAGTACTTC.

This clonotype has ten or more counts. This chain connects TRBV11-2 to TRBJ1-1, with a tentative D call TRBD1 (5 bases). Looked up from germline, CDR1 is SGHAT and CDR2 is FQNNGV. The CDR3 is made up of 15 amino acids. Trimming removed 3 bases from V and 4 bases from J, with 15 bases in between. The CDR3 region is CASSLGLWGTTEAFF. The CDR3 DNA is TGTGCCAGCAGCTTGGGCCTATGGGGGACCACTGAAGCTTTCTTT.

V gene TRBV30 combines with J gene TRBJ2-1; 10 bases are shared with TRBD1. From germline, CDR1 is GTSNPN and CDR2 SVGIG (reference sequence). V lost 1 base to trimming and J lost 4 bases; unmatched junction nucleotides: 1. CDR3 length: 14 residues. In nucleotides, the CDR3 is TGTGCCTGGAGTGGGGGACAGGGGTACAATGAGCAGTTCTTC. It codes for CAWSGGQGYNEQFF.

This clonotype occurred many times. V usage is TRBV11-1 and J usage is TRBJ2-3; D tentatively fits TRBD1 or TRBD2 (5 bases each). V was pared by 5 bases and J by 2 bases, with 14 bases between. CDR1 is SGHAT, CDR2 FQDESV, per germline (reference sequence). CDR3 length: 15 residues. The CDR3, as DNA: TGTGCCAGCAGCAAACGAACGGGACCCACAGATACGCAGTATTTT. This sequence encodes CASSKRTGPTDTQYF. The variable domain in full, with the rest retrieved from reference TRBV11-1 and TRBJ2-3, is EAEVAQSPRYKITEKSQAVAFWCDPISGHATLYWYRQILGQGPELLVQFQDESVVDDSQLPKDRFSAERLKGVDSTLKIQPAELGDSAMYLCASSKRTGPTDTQYFGPGTRLTVL.

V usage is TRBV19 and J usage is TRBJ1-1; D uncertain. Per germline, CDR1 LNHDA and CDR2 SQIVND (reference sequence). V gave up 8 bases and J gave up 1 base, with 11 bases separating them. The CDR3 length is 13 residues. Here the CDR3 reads CASAAAKNTEAFF. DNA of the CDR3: TGTGCCAGTGCTGCGGCGAAGAACACTGAAGCTTTCTTT.

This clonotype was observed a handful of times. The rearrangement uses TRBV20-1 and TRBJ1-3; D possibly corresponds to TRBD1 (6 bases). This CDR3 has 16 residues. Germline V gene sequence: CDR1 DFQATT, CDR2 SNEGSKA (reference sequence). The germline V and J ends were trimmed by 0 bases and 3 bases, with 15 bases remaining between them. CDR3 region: CSARDGGRGDGNTIYF. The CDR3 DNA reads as TGCAGTGCTAGAGATGGAGGCAGGGGAGATGGAAACACCATATATTTT.

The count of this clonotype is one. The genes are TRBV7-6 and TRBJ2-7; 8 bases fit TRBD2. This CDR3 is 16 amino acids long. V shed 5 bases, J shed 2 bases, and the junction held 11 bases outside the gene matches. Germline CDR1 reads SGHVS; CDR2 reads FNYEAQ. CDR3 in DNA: TGTGCCAGCAGCCCCCTGTTAGGGACTAGAGCCTACGAGCAGTACTTC. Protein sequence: CASSPLLGTRAYEQYF.